These 29 T cell receptor beta chains originate from one sample sequenced in a study of molecular identifiers for immune sequencing clone quantification. Via MiXCR, TCRdb re-called the PCR reads, giving one row per CDR3 protein. The sample lists just under 650,000 distinct CDR3 sequences, around 20% occurring once. Source material: naive CD8+ T cells from blood, with Jurkat cell RNA spiked in. Indicated subset: FACS-sorted CD8+CD4-CCR7+CD45RA+ naive T cells. The source is a human donor in good health. Some libraries in this study had Jurkat cell RNA spiked in.

This clonotype was observed at least ten times. The chain is built from TRBV5-4 and TRBJ2-2; unclear D gene. V was shortened by 4 bases and J by 10 bases, with 17 bases between the two germline ends. CDR1 and CDR2 from the germline V gene are SGHNT and YYREEE (reference sequence). The CDR3 is 14 residues long. Here the CDR3 DNA reads TGTGCCAGCAGCGACTCCTACACCGGCTCGGAGCTGTTTTTT. This sequence encodes CASSDSYTGSELFF. Full variable domain (remainder filled in from reference TRBV5-4 and TRBJ2-2): ETGVTQSPTHLIKTRGQQVTLRCSSQSGHNTVSWYQQALGQGPQFIFQYYREEENGRGNFPPRFSGLQFPNYSSELNVNALELDDSALYLCASSDSYTGSELFFGEGSRLTVL.

This clonotype was seen a handful of times. The rearrangement joins TRBV7-9 to TRBJ1-2; the D gene is possibly TRBD1 (5 bases). This CDR3 comprises 16 residues. The germline CDR1 and CDR2 sequences are SEHNR and FQNEAQ (reference sequence). V was shortened by 2 bases and J by 8 bases, with 21 bases between the two germline ends. Here the CDR3 reads CASSLMGRGIITGYTF. The CDR3 DNA sequence: TGTGCCAGCAGCTTAATGGGACGGGGGATTATAACGGGCTACACCTTC.

For this clonotype: The junction departs from the called germline gene at one end, perhaps through a read error. The chain carries TRBV12-3 or TRBV12-4 and TRBJ1-1; weak D call: TRBD1 (5 bases). This CDR3 comprises 17 residues. The CDR3 reads CASSLGQGPTLNTEAFF. CDR3 nucleotide sequence: TGTGCCAGCAGTTTGGGGCAGGGTCCCACCCTCAACACTGAAGCCTTCTTT.

There are a few counts of this clonotype. A much larger clone lies one base from this, so it may be a read error. The CDR3 end shows no conserved phenylalanine or tryptophan, and so a read error is likely. This chain uses TRBV13 with TRBJ1-1; D gene ambiguous. Germline loops: CDR1 PRHDT, CDR2 FYEKMQ (reference sequence). Trimming took 4 bases from V and 0 from J, leaving 6 bases between them. The CDR3 consists of 13 residues. The CDR3: CASSSFMNTEAFL. The CDR3 nucleotides are TGTGCCAGCAGCTCCTTCATGAACACTGAAGCTTTCCTT.

This clonotype has a count of ten or more. This sequence joins TRBV4-3 and TRBJ2-1; D call uncertain. This CDR3 has 12 residues. Germline CDR1 and CDR2: LGHNA and YSLEER. Trimming left V 1 base short and J 12 bases short, with 10 bases between. Here the CDR3 reads CASSQGPGLQFF. The CDR3 bases are TGCGCCAGCAGCCAAGGTCCCGGTCTGCAGTTCTTC.

This clonotype came up a few times. The chain carries TRBV6-5 and TRBJ2-7; D tentatively fits TRBD1 or TRBD2 (5 bases each). V shed 0 bases and J shed 6 bases, with 9 bases lying between them. Germline loops: CDR1 MNHEY, CDR2 SVGAGI. This CDR3 region has 13 residues. Here the CDR3 DNA reads TGTGCCAGCAGTTACTCGGGGGATGGCGAGCAGTACTTC. Translating gives CASSYSGDGEQYF.

The chain joins TRBV7-9 to TRBJ2-5, with D maybe TRBD1 (8 bases). Looked up from germline, CDR1 is SEHNR and CDR2 is FQNEAQ (reference sequence). The germline V and J ends were trimmed by 5 bases and 7 bases, with 17 bases remaining between them. The CDR3 runs 14 residues. CDR3 DNA sequence: TGTGCCAGCAGCAGACGGACAGGGAGGGGGACCCAGTACTTC. Protein product: CASSRRTGRGTQYF.

This clonotype was counted at least ten times. The chain recombines TRBV5-4 with TRBJ2-2; 10 bases agree with TRBD1. The CDR3 totals 15 residues. The V gene's germline CDR1 is SGHNT and CDR2 YYREEE (reference sequence). J was trimmed by 7 bases and V by 4 bases; bases with no gene match: 7. The CDR3 sequence is CASSEGQGLGGELFF. In DNA form, the CDR3 reads TGTGCCAGCAGCGAGGGACAGGGGTTGGGCGGGGAGCTGTTTTTT.

V and J are TRBV12-3 or TRBV12-4 and TRBJ2-1; the D gene is possibly TRBD1 (6 bases). The CDR3 is made up of 15 amino acids. The V and J ends lost 2 bases and 6 bases respectively, with 14 bases between them. The CDR3 sequence: CASSLRDKPPNEQFF. The CDR3 nucleotides read TGTGCCAGCAGTTTACGGGACAAGCCCCCCAATGAGCAGTTCTTC.

This clonotype has at least ten counts. The chain couples TRBV25-1 to TRBJ2-1; D is tentatively TRBD1 or TRBD2 (5 bases each). V lost 2 bases, J lost 6 bases, and 11 bases lay in between. CDR1 is MGHDK, CDR2 SYGVNS, per germline. The CDR3 has 14 amino acids. The CDR3 nucleotides are TGTGCCAGCAGTGAAACGGGGCTTCTCAATGAGCAGTTCTTC. Amino acid sequence: CASSETGLLNEQFF.

V usage is TRBV24-1 and J usage is TRBJ2-1; D remains ambiguous. The CDR3 spans 16 residues. Per germline, CDR1 KGHDR and CDR2 SFDVKD. V lost 5 bases to trimming and J lost 0 bases, with 13 bases between them. The CDR3 DNA reads TGTGCCACCAGTGGTTCTATCGAACTCTCCTACAATGAGCAGTTCTTC. It is translated as CATSGSIELSYNEQFF.

A word on this clonotype: One base away lies a much larger clone, so this may be a sequencing read error. The V gene is TRBV12-3 or TRBV12-4, the J gene TRBJ2-7; maybe TRBD2 (5 bases). The CDR3 runs 17 residues. The CDR3 is CASSLTRTGSRMYGQYF. CDR3 bases: TGTGCCAGCAGTCTAACAAGGACGGGGTCCAGGATGTACGGGCAGTACTTC.

At least ten counts were recorded for this clonotype. This chain connects TRBV5-1 to TRBJ2-7, with 7 nucleotides matching TRBD1. The J segment lost 11 bases and the V segment lost 3 bases, leaving 8 bases of the junction unmatched. CDR3 length: 12 amino acids. Germline CDR1 is SGHRS and CDR2 is YFSETQ. CDR3 nucleotide sequence: TGCGCCAGCAGCTCGAGTACAGGGGAAAAGTACTTC. Its protein product is CASSSSTGEKYF. The entire variable domain, with the rest obtained from reference TRBV5-1 and TRBJ2-7, is as follows: KAGVTQTPRYLIKTRGQQVTLSCSPISGHRSVSWYQQTPGQGLQFLFEYFSETQRNKGNFPGRFSGRQFSNSRSEMNVSTLELGDSALYLCASSSSTGEKYFGPGTRLTVT.

This clonotype was counted ten times or more. V is TRBV29-1 and J is TRBJ2-7; the match to TRBD1 covers 10 bases. V was clipped by 3 bases and J by 2 bases; unmatched bases: 7. Germline loops: CDR1 SQVTM, CDR2 ANQGSEA. This CDR3 has 15 amino acids. CDR3 nucleotide sequence: TGCAGCGTTGAGGGAGCTGGACAGGGGGCCTACGAGCAGTACTTC. Amino acid sequence: CSVEGAGQGAYEQYF.

Many counts were recorded for this clonotype. The chain is built from TRBV7-2 and TRBJ2-1; 9 nucleotides align to TRBD2. CDR3 length: 15 amino acids. The ends lost 6 bases at V and 7 bases at J; junction bases unmatched: 10. CDR1 is SGHTA and CDR2 is FQGNSA in the germline V gene. The CDR3 DNA follows: TGTGCCAGCAGGAGGGCGGGGGGGCCTGGAAATGAGCAGTTCTTC. Translating gives CASRRAGGPGNEQFF.

Only a few counts were recorded for this clonotype. The chain carries TRBV15 and TRBJ2-7; D is possibly TRBD1 (5 bases). The CDR3 length is 15 residues. Germline values: CDR1 LNHNV, CDR2 YYDKDF (reference sequence). V was shortened by 3 bases and J by 0 bases, with 12 bases between the two germline ends. CDR3 sequence (DNA): TGTGCCACCAGCAGTACAGGTGAACCCTCCTACGAGCAGTACTTC. This gives the protein CATSSTGEPSYEQYF.

The rearrangement links TRBV7-3 to TRBJ1-6; no clear D gene. Germline lookup yields CDR1 SGHTA and CDR2 FQGTGA. CDR3 length: 14 amino acids. Trimming cost V 2 bases and J 6 bases, with 8 bases left between them. The CDR3 here is CASSLPDPNSPLHF. The CDR3 DNA is TGTGCCAGCAGCTTACCCGACCCTAATTCACCCCTCCACTTT.

As to this clonotype: A much larger clone lies a single base off, so this may be a read error. This CDR3 reads CASSLMSRNQLQHF. For the CDR3, the DNA is TGCGCCAGCAGCTTGATGTCGAGGAATCAGCTCCAGCATTTT. The rearrangement uses TRBV5-1 and TRBJ1-5; no clear D. This CDR3 is built from 14 residues. Germline CDR1 SGHRS, CDR2 YFSETQ.

A remark on this clonotype: A much larger clone differs by one base, so this may be a read error. The genes are TRBV7-9 and TRBJ1-4, with unresolved D. Germline V gene lookup returns CDR1 SEHNR and CDR2 FQNEAQ (reference sequence). This CDR3 has 17 amino acids. The CDR3 DNA sequence: TGTGCCGGCAGCTTAGTGGGGTGGAAAGCAACTAATGAAAAACTGTTTTTT. Translated: CAGSLVGWKATNEKLFF.

J is TRBJ2-5 and V is TRBV5-1, with 11 bases matching TRBD2. From germline, CDR1 is SGHRS and CDR2 YFSETQ. J gave up 5 bases and V 3 bases, and 12 bases lay outside the gene matches. CDR3 size: 17 residues. The chain's CDR3 is CASSSLAGGPLEETQYF. For the CDR3, the DNA is TGCGCCAGCAGCTCCTTAGCGGGAGGGCCGCTGGAGGAGACCCAGTACTTC.

Worth noting for this clonotype: One end of the junction is discordant with germline, which a read error may explain. The chain uses TRBV20-1 and TRBJ2-7; D is unresolved. The CDR3 extends over 14 amino acids. Germline V gene data show CDR1 as DFQATT and CDR2 as SNEGSKA (reference sequence). The CDR3 sequence is CSANNWQDSCEQYF. The CDR3 DNA reads as TGCAGTGCTAATAACTGGCAGGATTCCTGCGAGCAGTACTTC.

As concerns this clonotype: With a much larger clone just one base away, this may be a read error. As the CDR3 is not closed by the conserved phenylalanine or tryptophan, this likely results from a read error. This sequence joins TRBV28 and TRBJ1-1; D perhaps matches TRBD1 (5 bases). Germline V gene sequence: CDR1 MDHEN, CDR2 SYDVKM. The germline V and J ends were trimmed by 5 bases and 6 bases, with 22 bases remaining between them. This CDR3 is built from 16 residues. The CDR3 loop is CASSNTPDKPIAEAFL. As DNA, the CDR3 is TGTGCCAGCAGTAATACCCCGGACAAGCCCATCGCTGAAGCTTTCCTT.

Only a few counts were recorded for this clonotype. The genes are TRBV29-1 and TRBJ2-7; 7 bases line up with TRBD1. After removal of 0 bases from V and 4 bases from J, the junction contained 6 bases not matched to a gene. Germline CDR1 is SQVTM and CDR2 is ANQGSEA. The CDR3 loop spans 14 amino acids. CDR3 DNA sequence: TGCAGCGTTGAAGAAGGGGACAGTCATTACGAGCAGTACTTC. It yields the protein CSVEEGDSHYEQYF.

This clonotype was counted only a few times. CDR3 sequence (DNA): TGTGCCAGCAGTTTATTGGGCAGGGAAGCTTTCTTT. Translation gives CASSLLGREAFF. This chain connects TRBV27 to TRBJ1-1, with unresolved D. V lost 1 base, J lost 8 bases, and 8 bases lay in between. The CDR3 runs to 12 residues. Germline V lookup: CDR1 MNHEY, CDR2 SMNVEV (reference sequence).

The chain combines TRBV5-3 with TRBJ2-4; TRBD1 is a possible D gene (6 bases). TRBV5-3 is given ORF status, its function remaining uncertain. The V and J ends lost 0 bases and 0 bases respectively, with 13 bases between them. This CDR3 contains 17 residues. CDR3 sequence: CARSLEARGLAKNIQYF. In nucleotides, the CDR3 is TGTGCCAGAAGCTTGGAGGCGAGGGGGTTAGCCAAAAACATTCAGTACTTC.

This chain links TRBV6-4 with TRBJ1-5; TRBD1 is a possible D gene (5 bases). Germline loops: CDR1 MRHNA, CDR2 SNTAGT. This CDR3 has 15 amino acids. The V end lost 6 bases, the J end lost 7 bases, and 19 bases lay between the germline ends. The CDR3 reads CASSEDGLPGQPQHF. The CDR3 nucleotides are TGTGCCAGCAGCGAGGACGGTTTACCAGGGCAGCCCCAGCATTTT.

The chain couples TRBV7-9 to TRBJ1-4; TRBD1 is a possible D gene (6 bases). The CDR3 has 16 residues. The ends were cut back, 5 bases at V and 1 base at J, with 14 bases in the middle. The germline V gene encodes CDR1 SEHNR and CDR2 FQNEAQ (reference sequence). The CDR3 region is CASSPRRGETNEKLFF. For the CDR3, the DNA is TGTGCCAGCAGCCCGCGAAGGGGGGAAACTAATGAAAAACTGTTTTTT. Combining the CDR3 with reference TRBV7-9 and TRBJ1-4 gives the whole variable domain DTGVSQNPRHKITKRGQNVTFRCDPISEHNRLYWYRQTLGQGPEFLTYFQNEAQLEKSRLLSDRFSAERPKGSFSTLEIQRTEQGDSAMYLCASSPRRGETNEKLFFGSGTQLSVL.

This clonotype was recorded a few times. The chain combines TRBV10-3 with TRBJ1-1; maybe TRBD1 (5 bases). Germline CDR1 ENHRY, CDR2 SYGVKD. The CDR3 has 16 residues. V was pared by 0 bases and J by 2 bases, with 13 bases between. This CDR3 is CAISESPTGINTEAFF. The DNA for the CDR3 is TGTGCCATCAGTGAGTCCCCAACAGGAATAAACACTGAAGCTTTCTTT.

The chain employs TRBV27 and TRBJ2-7, with 12 bases lining up with TRBD1. V was pared by 5 bases and J by 6 bases, with 8 bases of the junction left unmatched. Looked up from germline, CDR1 is MNHEY and CDR2 is SMNVEV (reference sequence). The CDR3 sequence is 15 residues long. The CDR3 is CASSISGTGGGEQYF. CDR3 DNA: TGTGCCAGCAGTATCTCCGGGACAGGGGGCGGCGAGCAGTACTTC.